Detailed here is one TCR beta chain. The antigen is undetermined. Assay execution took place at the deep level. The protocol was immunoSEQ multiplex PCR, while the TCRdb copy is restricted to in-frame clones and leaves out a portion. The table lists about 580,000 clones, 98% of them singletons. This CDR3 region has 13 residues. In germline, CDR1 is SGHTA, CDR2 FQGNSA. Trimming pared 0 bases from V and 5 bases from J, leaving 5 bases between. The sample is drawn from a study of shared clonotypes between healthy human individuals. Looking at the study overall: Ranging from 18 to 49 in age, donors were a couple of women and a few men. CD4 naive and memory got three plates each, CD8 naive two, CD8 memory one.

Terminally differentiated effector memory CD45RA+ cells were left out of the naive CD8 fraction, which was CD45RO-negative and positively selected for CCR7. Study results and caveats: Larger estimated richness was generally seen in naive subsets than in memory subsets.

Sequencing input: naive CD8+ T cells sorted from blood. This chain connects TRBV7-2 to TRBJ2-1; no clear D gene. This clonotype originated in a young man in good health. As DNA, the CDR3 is TGTGCCAGCAGCTTAGCCTCAGACAATGAGCAGTTCTTC. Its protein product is CASSLASDNEQFF.